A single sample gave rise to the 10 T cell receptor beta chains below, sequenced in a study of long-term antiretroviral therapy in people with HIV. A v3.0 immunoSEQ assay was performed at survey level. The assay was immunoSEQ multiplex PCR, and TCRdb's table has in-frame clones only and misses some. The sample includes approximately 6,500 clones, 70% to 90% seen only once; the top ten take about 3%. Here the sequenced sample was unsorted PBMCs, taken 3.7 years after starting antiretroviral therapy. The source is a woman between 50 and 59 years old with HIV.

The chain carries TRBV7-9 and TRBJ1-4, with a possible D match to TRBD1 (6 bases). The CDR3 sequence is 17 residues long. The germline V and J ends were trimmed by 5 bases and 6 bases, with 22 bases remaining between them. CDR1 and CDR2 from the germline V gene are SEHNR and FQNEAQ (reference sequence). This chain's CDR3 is CASSPSGQTIGDEKLFF. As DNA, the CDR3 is TGTGCCAGCAGCCCAAGTGGACAGACTATCGGTGATGAAAAACTGTTTTTT.

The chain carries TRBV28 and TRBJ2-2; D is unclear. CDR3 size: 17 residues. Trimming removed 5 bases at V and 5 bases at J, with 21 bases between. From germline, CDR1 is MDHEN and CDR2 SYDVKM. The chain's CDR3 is CASSPLASFPLTGELFF. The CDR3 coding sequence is TGTGCCAGCAGTCCACTCGCCAGTTTCCCTCTAACCGGGGAGCTGTTTTTT.

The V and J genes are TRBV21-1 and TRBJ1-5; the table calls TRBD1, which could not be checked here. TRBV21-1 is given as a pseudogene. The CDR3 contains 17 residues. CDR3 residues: CASSNGTGPQNNQPQHF. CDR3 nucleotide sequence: TGTGCCAGCAGCAATGGGACAGGACCACAAAACAATCAGCCCCAGCATTTT.

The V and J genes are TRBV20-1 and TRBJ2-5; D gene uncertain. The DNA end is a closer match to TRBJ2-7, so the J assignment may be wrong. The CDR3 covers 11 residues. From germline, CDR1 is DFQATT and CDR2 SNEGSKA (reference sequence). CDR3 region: CSARDSYEQYF. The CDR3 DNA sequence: TGCAGTGCTAGAGACAGCTACGAGCAGTACTTC.

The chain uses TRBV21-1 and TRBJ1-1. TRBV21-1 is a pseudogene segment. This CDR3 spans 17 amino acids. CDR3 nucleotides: TGTGCCAGCAATTTCGGACAGTCGGGGGGGATGAACACTGAAGCTTTCTTT. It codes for CASNFGQSGGMNTEAFF.

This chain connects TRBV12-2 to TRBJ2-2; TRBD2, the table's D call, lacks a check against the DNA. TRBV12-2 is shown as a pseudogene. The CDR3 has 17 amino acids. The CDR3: CASRLGRRNAGTGELFF. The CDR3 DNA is TGTGCAAGTCGCTTAGGACGGAGGAACGCGGGCACCGGGGAGCTGTTTTTT.

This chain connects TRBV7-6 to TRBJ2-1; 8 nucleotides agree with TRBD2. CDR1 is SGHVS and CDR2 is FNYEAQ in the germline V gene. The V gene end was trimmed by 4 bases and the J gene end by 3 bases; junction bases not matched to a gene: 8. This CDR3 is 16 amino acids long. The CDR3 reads CASSSNRGTSYNEQFF. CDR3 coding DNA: TGTGCCAGCAGCTCAAATAGGGGGACTAGCTACAATGAGCAGTTCTTC. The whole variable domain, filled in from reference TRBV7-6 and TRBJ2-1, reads GAGVSQSPRYKVTKRGQDVALRCDPISGHVSLYWYRQALGQGPEFLTYFNYEAQQDKSGLPNDRFSAERPEGSISTLTIQRTEQRDSAMYRCASSSNRGTSYNEQFFGPGTRLTVL.

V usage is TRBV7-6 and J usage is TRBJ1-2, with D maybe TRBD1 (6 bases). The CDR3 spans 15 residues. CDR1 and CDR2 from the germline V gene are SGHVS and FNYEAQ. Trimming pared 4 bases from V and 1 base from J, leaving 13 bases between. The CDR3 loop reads CASSSGQNFNYGYTF. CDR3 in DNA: TGTGCCAGCAGCTCCGGACAGAACTTTAACTATGGCTACACCTTC. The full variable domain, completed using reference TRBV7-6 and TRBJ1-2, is GAGVSQSPRYKVTKRGQDVALRCDPISGHVSLYWYRQALGQGPEFLTYFNYEAQQDKSGLPNDRFSAERPEGSISTLTIQRTEQRDSAMYRCASSSGQNFNYGYTFGSGTRLTVV.

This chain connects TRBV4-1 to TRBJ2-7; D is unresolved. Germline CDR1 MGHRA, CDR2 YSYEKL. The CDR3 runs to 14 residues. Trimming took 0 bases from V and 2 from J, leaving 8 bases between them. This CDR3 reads CASSQENSAYEQYF. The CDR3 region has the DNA TGCGCCAGCAGCCAAGAAAACAGTGCCTACGAGCAGTACTTC.

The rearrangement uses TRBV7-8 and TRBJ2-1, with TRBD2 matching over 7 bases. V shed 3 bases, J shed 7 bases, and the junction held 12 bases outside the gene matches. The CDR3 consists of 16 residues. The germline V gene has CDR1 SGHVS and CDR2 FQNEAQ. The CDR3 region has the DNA TGTGCCAGCAGCTTCGGAGTTGAACTAGCGCTTAATGAGCAGTTCTTC. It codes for CASSFGVELALNEQFF.